This is a list of T cell receptor beta chains from one sample in a study of shared clonotypes between healthy human individuals. This table comes from immunoSEQ multiplex PCR, and its TCRdb copy is limited to in-frame clones, with some not included. This sample has some 100,000 clones, with over 65% found just once. The sequenced material came from memory CD8+ T cells sorted from blood. The receptors were gathered from a woman younger than 45 in good health. The CDR3 runs from the conserved cysteine through the conserved F or W. D genes are given only for firm matches. A row's size may be missing; if present it is once, few, many or a size class.

TRBV25-1	many	NA	TRBJ1-5	16	TGTGCCAGCAGTGGACTGGGACACCCAAGCAATCAGCCCCAGCATTTT	CASSGLGHPSNQPQHF
TRBV25-1	NA	NA	TRBJ2-7	16	TGTGCCAGCAGTGAATTGGAGGTCGACAGCTCCTACGAGCAGTACTTC	CASSELEVDSSYEQYF
TRBV25-1	NA	TRBD2	TRBJ2-7	15	TGTGCCAGCACCGGGGCTAGCGGGAGCTACTACGAGCAGTACTTC	CASTGASGSYYEQYF
TRBV28	NA	NA	TRBJ1-5	16	TGTGCCAGCAGTTTACAGGGGTCCCTAAGCGGACAGCCCCAGCATTTT	CASSLQGSLSGQPQHF
TRBV7-8	few	NA	TRBJ1-1	12	TGTGCCAGCAGCCACCTCGGGGCTGAAGCTTTCTTT	CASSHLGAEAFF
TRBV6-1	many	NA	TRBJ2-7	15	TGTGCCAGCAGTGAAGCAGAGACTAGCTCCTACGAGCAGTACTTC	CASSEAETSSYEQYF
TRBV11-3	NA	NA	TRBJ2-7	12	TGTGCCAGCAGCTCGACAGGATACGAGCAGTACTTC	CASSSTGYEQYF
TRBV27	NA	TRBD1	TRBJ2-1	15	TGTGCCAGCAGTTTTGGGACAGGGTTCTACAATGAGCAGTTCTTC	CASSFGTGFYNEQFF
TRBV14	NA	NA	TRBJ2-7	11	TGTGCCAGCAGCGAAGGATACGAGCAGTACTTC	CASSEGYEQYF
TRBV23-1	NA	TRBD1	TRBJ1-5	15	TGCGCCAGCATATACAGGGGGAGAAGCAATCAGCCCCAGCATTTT	CASIYRGRSNQPQHF
TRBV4-1	NA	NA	TRBJ2-3	12	TGCGCCACCAAGGGTGCGGCAGATACGCAGTATTTT	CATKGAADTQYF
TRBV5-1	NA	NA	TRBJ1-1	15	TGCGCCAGCAGCTTGACCCGAATCGGTTTCGCTGAAGCTTTCTTT	CASSLTRIGFAEAFF
TRBV10-1	NA	TRBD2	TRBJ2-1	15	TGCGCCAGCAGTTTCACTAGCGGGCCCTACAATGAGCAGTTCTTC	CASSFTSGPYNEQFF
TRBV11-2	once	TRBD2	TRBJ2-3	16	TGTGCCAGCAGCTTGGGACTAGCGGGACGCACAGATACGCAGTATTTT	CASSLGLAGRTDTQYF
TRBV7-2	NA	TRBD2	TRBJ2-2	14	TGTGCCAGCAGGACTAGCGGGGACACCGGGGAGCTGTTTTTT	CASRTSGDTGELFF
TRBV28	many	NA	TRBJ1-1	14	TGTGCCAGTATTCCGGACGGGGGGGACACTGAAGCTTTCTTT	CASIPDGGDTEAFF
TRBV27	NA	NA	TRBJ1-5	15	TGTGCCAGCAACGGCGGTGAGGGGTGCAATCAGCCCCAGCATTTT	CASNGGEGCNQPQHF
TRBV7-9	few	NA	TRBJ2-3	16	TGTGCCAGCAGCTTAGTCTCCGGGCCTCACACAGATACGCAGTATTTT	CASSLVSGPHTDTQYF
TRBV6-5	NA	TRBD1	TRBJ2-3	15	TGTGCCAGCAGTTACAGGACAGGGAGCACAGATACGCAGTATTTT	CASSYRTGSTDTQYF
TRBV30	NA	NA	TRBJ1-2	14	TGTGCCTGGAGTGTAGGGGCGGCTAACTATGGCTACACCTTC	CAWSVGAANYGYTF
TRBV19	NA	TRBD1	TRBJ1-5	14	TGTGCCAGTAGTCCCCGACAGGGATCGCTGCCCCAGCATTTT	CASSPRQGSLPQHF
TRBV27	few	TRBD2	TRBJ2-7	16	TGTGCCAGCAGTTTGCTAGCGGAAGCGCATTTAGGCGAGCAGTACTTC	CASSLLAEAHLGEQYF
TRBV7-9	NA	NA	TRBJ2-1	13	TGTGCCAGCAGCTCCCGCGGGCCGGATGAGCAGTTCTTC	CASSSRGPDEQFF
TRBV5-1	NA	TRBD2	TRBJ2-5	18	TGCGCCAGCAGCTTGGCCAGGCGGGAGGGCCAGTACCAAGAGACCCAGTACTTC	CASSLARREGQYQETQYF
TRBV14	NA	NA	TRBJ1-2	15	TGTGCCAGCAGCGAAGGGTACAGGGAAGGTAATGGCTACACCTTC	CASSEGYREGNGYTF
TRBV27	NA	NA	TRBJ2-1	12	TGTGCCAGCAGTTACGGGCTGAATGAGCAGTTCTTC	CASSYGLNEQFF
TRBV11-2	NA	TRBD2	TRBJ2-5	16	TGTGCCAGCAGCTTAGGTGGACTAGCCGGGAGCAAGACCCAGTACTTC	CASSLGGLAGSKTQYF
TRBV10-1	few	NA	TRBJ2-7	11	TGCGCCAGCAGTGATTCGGGGGAGCAGTACTTC	CASSDSGEQYF
TRBV10-2	NA	NA	TRBJ2-7	16	TGCGCCAGCAGCGGAATTCTGGGACGGAGAACCTACGAGCAGTACTTC	CASSGILGRRTYEQYF
TRBV7-9	NA	TRBD2	TRBJ2-1	15	TGTGCCAGCAGCTTACTAGCGGGAGGCCATAATGAGCAGTTCTTC	CASSLLAGGHNEQFF
TRBV7-6	NA	NA	TRBJ2-2	13	TGTGCCAGCAGCTTAGGGGCAACCGGGGAGCTGTTTTTT	CASSLGATGELFF
TRBV19	medium-sized	TRBD1	TRBJ1-5	15	TGTGCCAGTAGTATTCTCGACAGGGTGGGTCAGCCCCAGCATTTT	CASSILDRVGQPQHF
TRBV6-4	NA	NA	TRBJ2-2	14	TGTGCCAGCAGTGACACCCCGGACACCGGGGAGCTGTTTTTT	CASSDTPDTGELFF
TRBV2	NA	TRBD2	TRBJ2-7	15	TGTGCCAGCAGCGTCGGGACTAGCGGACTCTACGAGCAGTACTTC	CASSVGTSGLYEQYF
TRBV7-6	NA	NA	TRBJ2-7	14	TGTGCCAGCAGCCCCCTTTCTTCCGAGCCCGAGCAGTACTTC	CASSPLSSEPEQYF
TRBV4-2	once	TRBD2	TRBJ2-7	20	TGTGCCAGCAGCCAAGATCCCCGACTAGCGGGACGGTGGGCCCCCTCCGAGCAGTACTTC	CASSQDPRLAGRWAPSEQYF
TRBV21-1	NA	NA	TRBJ2-3	16	TGTGCCAGCGGAATTTACGGGGACTCAAACACAGATACGCAGTATTTT	CASGIYGDSNTDTQYF
TRBV9	few	TRBD1	TRBJ1-2	13	TGTGCCACCGGGACAGGGGGCGGTCGGGGCTACACCTTC	CATGTGGGRGYTF
TRBV14	NA	NA	TRBJ2-1	17	TGTGCCAGCAGCCCCTGGCCGCGGTTGGTCCCCTACAATGAGCAGTTCTTC	CASSPWPRLVPYNEQFF
TRBV28	NA	NA	TRBJ1-4	16	TGTGCCAGCGGATTCCGATATGGACAAGCTAATGAAAAACTGTTTTTT	CASGFRYGQANEKLFF
TRBV27	NA	TRBD2	TRBJ2-1	14	TGTGCCAGCAGTCGACTAGCTCCCCCCAATGAGCAGTTCTTC	CASSRLAPPNEQFF
TRBV29-1	NA	TRBD1	TRBJ2-2	13	TGCAGCGTCCGGGACAGGGAGAGCGGGGAGCTGTTTTTT	CSVRDRESGELFF
TRBV6-6	NA	TRBD2	TRBJ2-1	14	TGTGCCAGCAGTTCCTCGACTAGCCACGATGAGCAGTTCTTC	CASSSSTSHDEQFF
TRBV13	NA	NA	TRBJ2-7	16	TGTGCCAGCAGCTTATCTGGGGGCTCGGCCTACTACGAGCAGTACTTC	CASSLSGGSAYYEQYF
TRBV2	NA	TRBD2	TRBJ2-1	16	TGTGCCAGCAGTGAATACGGGACTAGCGGCTACAATGAGCAGTTCTTC	CASSEYGTSGYNEQFF
TRBV19	NA	NA	TRBJ2-1	13	TGTGCCAGTAGTATGGCTGGATACAATGAGCAGTTCTTC	CASSMAGYNEQFF
TRBV5-1	NA	TRBD2	TRBJ2-1	14	TGCGCCAGCTACGTAGCGGGAGGCTACAATGAGCAGTTCTTC	CASYVAGGYNEQFF
TRBV28	NA	TRBD2	TRBJ2-7	17	TGTGCCAGCAGTTCAATACGACTTAGCGGGAATCTCTACGAGCAGTACTTC	CASSSIRLSGNLYEQYF
TRBV4-1	NA	TRBD1	TRBJ1-1	17	TGCGCCAGCAGCGAGACCGGGACAGGGGGAGTAATCACTGAAGCTTTCTTT	CASSETGTGGVITEAFF
TRBV7-9	NA	NA	TRBJ2-1	16	NA	CASFGPGGASYNEQFF
TRBV5-1	few	NA	TRBJ2-2	14	TGCGCCAGCATGAATGGAGCCGACACCGGGGAGCTGTTTTTT	CASMNGADTGELFF
TRBV19	NA	TRBD1	TRBJ2-5	13	TGTGCCAGTGCAATGGGACAGCAAGAGACCCAGTACTTC	CASAMGQQETQYF
TRBV7-4	NA	TRBD2	TRBJ2-5	16	TGTGCCAGCAGCCAGAGGGGGACTAGCGGGATAGAGACCCAGTACTTC	CASSQRGTSGIETQYF
TRBV19	NA	NA	TRBJ1-1	10	TGTGCCAGTGGGCAAACTGAAGCTTTCTTT	CASGQTEAFF
TRBV5-1	few	NA	TRBJ1-1	15	TGCGCCAGCAGCTTGGGAGGAGGGGGACGAACTGAAGCTTTCTTT	CASSLGGGGRTEAFF